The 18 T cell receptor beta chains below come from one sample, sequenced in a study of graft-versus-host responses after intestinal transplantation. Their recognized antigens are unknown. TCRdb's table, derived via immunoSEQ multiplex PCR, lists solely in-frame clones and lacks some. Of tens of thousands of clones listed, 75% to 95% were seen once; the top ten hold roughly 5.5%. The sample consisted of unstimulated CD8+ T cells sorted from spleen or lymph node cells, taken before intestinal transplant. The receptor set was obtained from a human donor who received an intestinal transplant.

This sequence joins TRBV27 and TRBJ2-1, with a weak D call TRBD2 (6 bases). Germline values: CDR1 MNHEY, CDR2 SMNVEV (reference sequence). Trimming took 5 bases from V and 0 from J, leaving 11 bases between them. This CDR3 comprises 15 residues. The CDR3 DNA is TGTGCCAGCAGTAGCGGGTTGAGCTCCTACAATGAGCAGTTCTTC. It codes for CASSSGLSSYNEQFF.

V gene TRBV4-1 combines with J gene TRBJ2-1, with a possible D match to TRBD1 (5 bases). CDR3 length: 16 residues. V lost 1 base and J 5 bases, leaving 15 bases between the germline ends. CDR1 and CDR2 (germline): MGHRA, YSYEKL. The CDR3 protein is CASSQVYMMDNNEQFF. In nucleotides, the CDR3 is TGCGCCAGCAGCCAAGTATACATGATGGACAACAATGAGCAGTTCTTC.

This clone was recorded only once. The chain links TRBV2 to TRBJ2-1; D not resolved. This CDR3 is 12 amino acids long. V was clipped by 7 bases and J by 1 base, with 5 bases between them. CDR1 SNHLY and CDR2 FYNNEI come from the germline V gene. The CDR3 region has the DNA TGTGCCAGCACCAAATCCTACAATGAGCAGTTCTTC. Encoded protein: CASTKSYNEQFF.

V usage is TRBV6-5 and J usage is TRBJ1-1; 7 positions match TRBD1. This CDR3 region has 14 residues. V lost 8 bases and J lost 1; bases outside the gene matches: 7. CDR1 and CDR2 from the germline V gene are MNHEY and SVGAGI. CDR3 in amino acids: CASEGASSNTEAFF. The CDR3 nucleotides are TGTGCCAGCGAGGGGGCATCATCGAACACTGAAGCTTTCTTT.

The CDR3 DNA follows: TGTGCCAGCAGTTACTCGACAGGGAATTCACCCCTCCACTTT. The encoded protein is CASSYSTGNSPLHF. The chain couples TRBV6-6 to TRBJ1-6, with 7 bases matching TRBD1. Germline CDR1 is MNHNY and CDR2 is SVGAGI (reference sequence). The CDR3 runs 14 residues. J lost 7 bases, V lost 0 bases, and 0 bases had no gene match.

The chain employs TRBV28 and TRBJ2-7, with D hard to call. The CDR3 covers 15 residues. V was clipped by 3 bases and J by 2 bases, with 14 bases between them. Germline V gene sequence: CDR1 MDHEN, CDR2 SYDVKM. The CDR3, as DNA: TGTGCCAGCAGTTTCGCTTACAGTGAGGCCTACGAGCAGTACTTC. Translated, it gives CASSFAYSEAYEQYF.

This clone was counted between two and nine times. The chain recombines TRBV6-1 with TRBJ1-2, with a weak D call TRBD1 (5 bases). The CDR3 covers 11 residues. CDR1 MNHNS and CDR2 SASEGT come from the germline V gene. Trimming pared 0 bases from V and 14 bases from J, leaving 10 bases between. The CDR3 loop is CASSEAPGGTF. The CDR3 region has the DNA TGTGCCAGCAGTGAAGCGCCCGGGGGAACCTTC.

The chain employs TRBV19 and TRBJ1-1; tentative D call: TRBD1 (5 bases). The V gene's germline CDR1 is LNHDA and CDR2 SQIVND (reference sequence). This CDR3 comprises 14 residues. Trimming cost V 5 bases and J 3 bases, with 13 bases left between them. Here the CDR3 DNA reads TGTGCCAGTAGTTTAGGGGTTGTGGACACTGAAGCTTTCTTT. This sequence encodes CASSLGVVDTEAFF.

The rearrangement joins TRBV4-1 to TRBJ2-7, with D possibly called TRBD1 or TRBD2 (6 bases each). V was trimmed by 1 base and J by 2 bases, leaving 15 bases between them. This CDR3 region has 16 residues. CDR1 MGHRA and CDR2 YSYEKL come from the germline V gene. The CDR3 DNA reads TGCGCCAGCAGCCAAGCAGGGGTAGCGGCGGCCTACGAGCAGTACTTC. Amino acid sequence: CASSQAGVAAAYEQYF.

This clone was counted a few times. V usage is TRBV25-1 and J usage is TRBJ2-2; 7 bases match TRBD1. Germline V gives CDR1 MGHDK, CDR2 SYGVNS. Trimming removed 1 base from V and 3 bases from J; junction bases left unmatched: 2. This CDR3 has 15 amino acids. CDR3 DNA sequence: TGTGCCAGCAGTGAATCCGACAGGGACACCGGGGAGCTGTTTTTT. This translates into CASSESDRDTGELFF.

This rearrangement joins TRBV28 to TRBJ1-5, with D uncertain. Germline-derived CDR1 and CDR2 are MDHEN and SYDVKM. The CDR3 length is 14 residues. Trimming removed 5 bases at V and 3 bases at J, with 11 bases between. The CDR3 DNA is TGTGCCAGCAGTGGTCGCAGCCCCAATCAGCCCCAGCATTTT. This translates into CASSGRSPNQPQHF.

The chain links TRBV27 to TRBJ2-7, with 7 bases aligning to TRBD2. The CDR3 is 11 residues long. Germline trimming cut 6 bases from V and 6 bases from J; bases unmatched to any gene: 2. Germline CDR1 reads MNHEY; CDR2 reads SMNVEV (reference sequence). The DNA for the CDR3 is TGTGCCAGCAGGGGGGGGACCGAGCAGTACTTC. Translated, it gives CASRGGTEQYF.

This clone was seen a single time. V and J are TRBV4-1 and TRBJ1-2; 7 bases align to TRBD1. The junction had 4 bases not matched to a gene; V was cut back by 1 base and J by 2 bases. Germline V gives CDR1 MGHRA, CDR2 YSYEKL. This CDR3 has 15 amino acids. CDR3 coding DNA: TGCGCCAGCAGCCAAGGGACGACAGGGAACTATGGCTACACCTTC. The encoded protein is CASSQGTTGNYGYTF.

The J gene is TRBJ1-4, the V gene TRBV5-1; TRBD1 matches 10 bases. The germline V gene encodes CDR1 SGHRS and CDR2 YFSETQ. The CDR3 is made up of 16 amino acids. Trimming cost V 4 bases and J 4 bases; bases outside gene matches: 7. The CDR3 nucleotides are TGCGCCAGCAGCCGGGACAGGGGTTCGAGTAATGAAAAACTGTTTTTT. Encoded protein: CASSRDRGSSNEKLFF.

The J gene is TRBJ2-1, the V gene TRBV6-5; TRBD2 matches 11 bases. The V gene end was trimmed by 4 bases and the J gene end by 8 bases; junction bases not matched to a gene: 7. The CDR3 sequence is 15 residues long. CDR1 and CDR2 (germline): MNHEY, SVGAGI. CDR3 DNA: TGTGCCAGCAGTTTATTAGCGGGAGGGACGGATGAGCAGTTCTTC. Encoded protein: CASSLLAGGTDEQFF.

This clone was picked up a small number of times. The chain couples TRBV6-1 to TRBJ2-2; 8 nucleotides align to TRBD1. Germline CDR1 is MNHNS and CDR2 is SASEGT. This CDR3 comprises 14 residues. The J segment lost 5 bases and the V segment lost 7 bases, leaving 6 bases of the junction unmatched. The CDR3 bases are TGTGCCAGCACCCAGGGGGCTTATACCGGGGAGCTGTTTTTT. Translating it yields CASTQGAYTGELFF.

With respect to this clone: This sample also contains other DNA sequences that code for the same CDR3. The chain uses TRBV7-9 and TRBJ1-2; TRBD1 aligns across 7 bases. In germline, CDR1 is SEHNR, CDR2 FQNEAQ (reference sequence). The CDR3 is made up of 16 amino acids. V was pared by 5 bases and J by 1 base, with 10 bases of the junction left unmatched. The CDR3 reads CASSRPGDSLNYGYTF. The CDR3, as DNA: TGTGCCAGCAGCAGACCTGGGGACAGTCTTAACTATGGCTACACCTTC.

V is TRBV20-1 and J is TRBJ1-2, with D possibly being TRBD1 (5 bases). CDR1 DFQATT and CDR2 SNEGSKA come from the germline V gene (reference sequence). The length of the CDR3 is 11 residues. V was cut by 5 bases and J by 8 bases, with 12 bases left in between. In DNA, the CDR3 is TGCAGTGCTCGACAGATGGGGGGCTACACCTTC. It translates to CSARQMGGYTF.